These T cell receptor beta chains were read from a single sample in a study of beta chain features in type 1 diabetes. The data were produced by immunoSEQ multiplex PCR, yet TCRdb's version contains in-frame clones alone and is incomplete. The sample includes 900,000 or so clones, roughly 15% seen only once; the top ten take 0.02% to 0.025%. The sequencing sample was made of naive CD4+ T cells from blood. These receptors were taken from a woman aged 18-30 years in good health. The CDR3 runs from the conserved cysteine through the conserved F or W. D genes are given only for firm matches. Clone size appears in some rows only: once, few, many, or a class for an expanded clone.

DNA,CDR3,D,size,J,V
TGTGCCAGCAGCTCGGGACAGGGCATTTACGATCAGCCCCAGCATTTT,CASSSGQGIYDQPQHF,TRBD1,few,TRBJ1-5,TRBV28
TGTGCCAGCAGCAGCGACAGCGCGGCTTACTACGAGCAGTACTTC,CASSSDSAAYYEQYF,NA,NA,TRBJ2-7,TRBV7-2
TGTGCCAGCAGCTTCGGACTAGAGAATGAGCAGTTCTTC,CASSFGLENEQFF,TRBD2,few,TRBJ2-1,TRBV5-4
TGTGCCAGCAGCTTAAAATACGGGCCACCCTATGGCTACACCTTC,CASSLKYGPPYGYTF,NA,few,TRBJ1-2,TRBV11-2
TGTGCCAGCAGTTATTTGCGGGAGGGCCACAATGAGCAGTTCTTC,CASSYLREGHNEQFF,TRBD2,few,TRBJ2-1,TRBV6-6
TGTGCCAGCAGCTTAGAAGAGGGGGCTAATAACGAGCAGTACTTC,CASSLEEGANNEQYF,TRBD1,few,TRBJ2-7,TRBV13
TGTGCCAGCAGCGCGAGCTCCTACGAGCAGTACTTC,CASSASSYEQYF,NA,few,TRBJ2-7,TRBV7-2
TGTGCCAGCAGGCGACTAGCGGGACTATACAATGAGCAGTTCTTC,CASRRLAGLYNEQFF,TRBD2,few,TRBJ2-1,TRBV11-1
TGTGCCAGCAGTTGGGGGTCCTACGAGCAGTACTTC,CASSWGSYEQYF,NA,NA,TRBJ2-7,TRBV7-2
TGTGCCAGCACGTCAGGGCCAAGGGGACCTAATAGCAATCAGCCCCAGCATTTT,CASTSGPRGPNSNQPQHF,NA,NA,TRBJ1-5,TRBV7-3
TGTGCCAGCAGCTTAGGGGTATGGGGGTCGTACGAGCAGTACTTC,CASSLGVWGSYEQYF,NA,few,TRBJ2-7,TRBV7-2
TGTGCCAGCAGCTTGGCCCTCAGCTACGAGCAGTACTTC,CASSLALSYEQYF,NA,few,TRBJ2-7,TRBV5-4
TGCAGAGCTAGCGGGAGCAATGAGCAGTTCTTC,CRASGSNEQFF,TRBD2,NA,TRBJ2-1,TRBV20-1
TGTGCCAGCAGCTTAAATCGAGGGTCAGGGTCCGAGCAGTACTTC,CASSLNRGSGSEQYF,NA,NA,TRBJ2-7,TRBV7-3
TGTGCCATCCCACCTTTGGGTCCGGGGGGCGGGAGAGGCAGTGAGCAGTTCTTC,CAIPPLGPGGGRGSEQFF,NA,few,TRBJ2-1,TRBV10-3
TGTGCCAGCAGCTTAACTTCTGGGGCCAACGTCCTGACTTTC,CASSLTSGANVLTF,NA,many,TRBJ2-6,TRBV7-2
TGTGCCAGCTCACCCCCCAGGAACACTGAAGCTTTCTTT,CASSPPRNTEAFF,NA,once,TRBJ1-1,TRBV18
TGTGCCAGCAGCCTATCTGGGGCCAACGTCCTGACTTTC,CASSLSGANVLTF,NA,many,TRBJ2-6,TRBV14
TGTGCCAGCAGCTCTTGGAGGGGGTTAGAAGAAAAACTGTTTTTT,CASSSWRGLEEKLFF,NA,NA,TRBJ1-4,TRBV7-9
TGTGCCAGCAGTGGACTAGCGGGAGTCTCCGAGCAGTACTTC,CASSGLAGVSEQYF,TRBD2,few,TRBJ2-7,TRBV2
TGTGCCAGCAGCCATAAGGAGGGCAGCAGCCCCTACGAGCAGTACTTC,CASSHKEGSSPYEQYF,NA,few,TRBJ2-7,TRBV14
TGTGCCAGCAGCTTCAGACTAGCGGGACCGCAGTATTTT,CASSFRLAGPQYF,TRBD2,few,TRBJ2-3,TRBV7-2
TGTGCCACACGGGGAACTAGCGGGATCAATACGCAGTATTTT,CATRGTSGINTQYF,TRBD2,NA,TRBJ2-3,TRBV2